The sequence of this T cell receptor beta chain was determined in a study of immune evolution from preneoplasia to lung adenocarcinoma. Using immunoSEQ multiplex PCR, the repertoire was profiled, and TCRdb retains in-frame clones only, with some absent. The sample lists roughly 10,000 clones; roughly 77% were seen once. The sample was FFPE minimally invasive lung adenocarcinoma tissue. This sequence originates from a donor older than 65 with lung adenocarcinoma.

Here the CDR3 DNA reads TGTGCCAGCAGCCCAGGGGTGACCGGGGAGCTGTTTTTT. It is translated as CASSPGVTGELFF. The chain uses TRBV11-2 and TRBJ2-2; D possibly corresponds to TRBD1 (6 bases). V lost 5 bases and J 5 bases, leaving 9 bases between the germline ends. The CDR3 is 13 residues long. CDR1 and CDR2 (germline): SGHAT, FQNNGV.